This T cell receptor (beta chain) appears in the sequencing data of a study of OX40 agonist ivuxolimab in advanced cancers. Background on the study: Checkpoint inhibitors had been given previously to 35% to 50% of patients.

Autoimmune disease history or systemic immunosuppression excluded patients. TCRdb's table, derived via immunoSEQ multiplex PCR, lists solely in-frame clones and lacks some. The sample has roughly 70,000 clones, 90% seen once. The sample here was CD4+ or CD8+ T cells sorted from blood, taken in a trial of the OX40 agonist ivuxolimab. The clonotype was recovered from an adult with an advanced solid tumor such as melanoma, head and neck, liver or kidney cancer.

For the CDR3, the DNA is TGTGCCAGCAGCGTAGACTCCAGGGTTAATGAGCAGTTCTTC. It codes for CASSVDSRVNEQFF. This sequence joins TRBV9 and TRBJ2-1; D is perhaps TRBD1 (5 bases). V lost 0 bases to trimming and J lost 7 bases, with 11 bases between them. The CDR3 covers 14 residues. The germline V gene encodes CDR1 SGDLS and CDR2 YYNGEE.